This T cell receptor (beta chain) is from a study of spatial heterogeneity in lung cancer. TCRdb processed the 5' RACE reads anew with MiXCR; each CDR3 protein has one entry. Of more than 20,000 distinct CDR3 sequences in the sample, around 2.8% were seen once. The sample holds many counts of this clonotype. Its antigen is unknown. Time point meaning: sample taken at primary tumor resection. Whole-study findings and limits: In tumors, expanded intratumoral alpha and beta TCR counts tracked mutation counts.

This TCR came from a male donor with early-stage non-small cell lung cancer. This material consisted of lung tumor tissue, taken at surgery.

The CDR3 spells CASSLGVSGSKAFF. CDR3 nucleotide sequence: TGTGCCAGCAGTTTAGGGGTATCAGGGAGTAAAGCTTTCTTT. This chain uses TRBV27 with TRBJ1-1; D is possibly TRBD1 (5 bases). The CDR3 runs 14 residues. V lost 2 bases and J 9 bases, leaving 16 bases between the germline ends. CDR1 is MNHEY and CDR2 is SMNVEV in the germline V gene (reference sequence).